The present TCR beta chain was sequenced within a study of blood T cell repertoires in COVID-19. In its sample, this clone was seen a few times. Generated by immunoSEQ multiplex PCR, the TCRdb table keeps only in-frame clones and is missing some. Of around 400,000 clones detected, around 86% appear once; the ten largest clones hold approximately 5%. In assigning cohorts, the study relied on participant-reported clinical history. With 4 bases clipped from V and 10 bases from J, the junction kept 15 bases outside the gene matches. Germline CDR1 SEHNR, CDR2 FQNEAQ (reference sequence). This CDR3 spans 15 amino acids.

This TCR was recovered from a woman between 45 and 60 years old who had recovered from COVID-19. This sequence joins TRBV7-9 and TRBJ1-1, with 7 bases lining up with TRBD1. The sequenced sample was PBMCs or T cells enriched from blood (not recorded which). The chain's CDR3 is CASSSPRGQRSPAFF. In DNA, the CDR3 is TGTGCCAGCAGCTCGCCTCGGGGACAGCGGAGTCCAGCTTTCTTT.